This T cell receptor (beta chain) stems from a study of metastatic and nonmetastatic thyroid tumors. Turning to the study itself: Across peripheral blood and tumor or nodule tissue samples taken from malignant and benign thyroid patients, the repertoires were compared with one another.

Study findings and constraints: Significantly greater TCR beta diversity was reportedly found in malignant thyroid tumors than in benign nodules (in blood and tumor).

This clone has a count of ten or more. As yet, its antigen is unknown. Among the patients, none had received any treatment before thyroid surgery. CDR1 and CDR2 (germline): KGHDR, SFDVKD. V was pared by 5 bases and J by 4 bases, with 7 bases between. CDR3 length equals 12 residues. TCRdb re-called the PCR reads via MiXCR. The repertoire holds 30,000 to 40,000 clones, with about 29% as singletons. Material for sequencing was blood. The J gene is TRBJ1-2, the V gene TRBV24-1, with D unclear. The source is a female donor with papillary thyroid cancer or a benign thyroid nodule (not recorded which). Some clones in this sample may be carry-over from other donors' samples. This CDR3 reads CATSAGSYGYTF. As DNA, the CDR3 is TGTGCCACCAGTGCGGGCAGCTATGGCTACACCTTC.